The rows below give T cell receptor beta chains drawn from one sample of a study of T cell responses to AZD1222 COVID-19 vaccine. Measured with immunoSEQ multiplex PCR; TCRdb has only the in-frame clones, and not every one. The table lists roughly 100,000 clones, over 85% of them singletons, with less than 6.5% in the top ten. Sample: peripheral blood, taken on day 0 of AZD1222 vaccination. Every receptor here comes from an adult in good health. CDR3s include the opening cysteine and the closing phenylalanine or tryptophan. The D gene is left open where the match is weak. A clone size is listed for some rows: how often the clone was seen (once, few, many), or a class if it is expanded.

d_gene	v_gene	j_gene	abundance	CDR3aa	CDR3nt
TRBD1	TRBV2	TRBJ2-2	once	CASGPFLTGKSTGELFF	TGTGCCAGTGGGCCCTTCCTGACAGGGAAGAGCACCGGGGAGCTGTTTTTT
-	TRBV29-1	TRBJ2-1	once	CSVSSRGRWAEQFF	TGCAGCGTCTCGTCCCGGGGCAGGTGGGCTGAGCAGTTCTTC
-	TRBV6-1	TRBJ1-1	-	CASSELTGSAFF	TGTGCCAGCAGTGAATTGACCGGATCAGCTTTCTTT
-	TRBV5-4	TRBJ1-3	-	CASSSPGDSGNTIYF	TGTGCCAGCAGCTCCCCAGGAGATTCTGGAAACACCATATATTTT
-	TRBV7-2	TRBJ1-6	-	CASSFPGSPLHF	TGTGCCAGCAGCTTTCCGGGTTCACCCCTCCACTTT
-	TRBV10-3	TRBJ1-5	-	CAISDSRDVKPQHF	TGTGCCATCAGTGATTCTAGGGACGTGAAGCCCCAGCATTTT
-	TRBV13	TRBJ2-5	-	CASTYGGFQETQYF	TGTGCCAGCACCTACGGGGGTTTCCAAGAGACCCAGTACTTC
-	TRBV5-1	TRBJ2-5	-	CASSLGLETQYF	TGCGCCAGCAGCTTGGGACTGGAGACCCAGTACTTC
TRBD1	TRBV30	TRBJ1-6	-	CAWSVNNRGSPLHF	TGTGCCTGGAGTGTAAATAACAGGGGTTCACCCCTCCACTTT
-	TRBV28	TRBJ2-7	once	CASSLTGISYEQYF	TGTGCCAGCAGTTTAACCGGGATATCTTACGAGCAGTACTTC
-	TRBV29-1	TRBJ2-7	-	CSVELASPFSYEQYF	TGCAGCGTTGAATTGGCTAGCCCCTTCTCCTACGAGCAGTACTTC
-	TRBV6-6	TRBJ1-2	-	CASWGERMAVGGYTF	TGTGCCAGCTGGGGGGAGCGTATGGCGGTCGGTGGCTACACCTTC
TRBD1	TRBV19	TRBJ1-5	-	CASSSWTGDQPQHF	TGTGCCAGTAGTAGCTGGACAGGGGATCAGCCCCAGCATTTT
-	TRBV14	TRBJ1-1	-	CASSQDWSAGAFF	TGTGCCAGCAGCCAAGATTGGTCAGCTGGAGCTTTCTTT
-	TRBV19	TRBJ1-3	-	CASSNGNTIYF	TGTGCCAGTTCCAATGGAAACACCATATATTTT
-	TRBV7-9	TRBJ2-2	-	CASSQPLPGELFF	TGTGCCAGCAGCCAACCACTACCCGGGGAGCTGTTTTTT
-	TRBV6-5	TRBJ2-3	-	CASSYSGSGSTDTQYF	TGTGCCAGCAGTTACTCGGGTAGCGGATCCACAGATACGCAGTATTTT
TRBD2	TRBV7-6	TRBJ2-1	-	CASSTLPGLESFDEQFF	TGTGCCAGCAGCACTCTACCGGGACTAGAATCATTCGATGAGCAGTTCTTC
-	TRBV7-8	TRBJ1-3	-	CASSPPGDTIYF	TGTGCCAGCAGCCCCCCCGGCGACACCATATATTTT
TRBD1	TRBV5-4	TRBJ2-7	-	CASSLGGTGREQYF	TGTGCCAGCAGCTTGGGAGGGACAGGGAGAGAGCAGTACTTC
TRBD2	TRBV4-1	TRBJ2-4	-	CASSQIPSGAIAKNIQYF	TGCGCCAGCAGCCAAATTCCTAGCGGAGCCATAGCCAAAAACATTCAGTACTTC
-	TRBV27	TRBJ1-5	-	CASSPLVVGGNQPQHF	TGTGCCAGCAGTCCGTTGGTGGTAGGAGGTAATCAGCCCCAGCATTTT
-	TRBV30	TRBJ2-1	-	CAWVDRRRTYNEQFF	TGTGCCTGGGTGGACCGTCGGAGGACATACAATGAGCAGTTCTTC
TRBD2	TRBV11-1	TRBJ2-1	-	CASSFREGRWNEQFF	TGTGCCAGCAGCTTTCGGGAGGGCCGGTGGAATGAGCAGTTCTTC
-	TRBV9	TRBJ2-5	once	CASSVSGQETQYF	TGTGCCAGCAGCGTAAGCGGACAAGAGACCCAGTACTTC
-	TRBV20-1	TRBJ2-7	-	CSASQQAAYEQYF	TGCAGTGCTAGTCAACAGGCCGCCTACGAGCAGTACTTC
-	TRBV9	TRBJ2-7	-	CASSGTTAYEQYF	TGTGCCAGCAGCGGGACAACTGCCTACGAGCAGTACTTC
-	TRBV6-6	TRBJ2-3	-	CASSQLVGIDTQYF	TGTGCCAGCAGCCAACTAGTGGGGATTGATACGCAGTATTTT
-	TRBV7-8	TRBJ2-2	-	CASISVGVRTGELFF	TGTGCCAGCATCTCAGTGGGGGTACGGACCGGGGAGCTGTTTTTT
TRBD1	TRBV19	TRBJ2-7	-	CASKGTGGSYEQYF	TGTGCCAGTAAGGGTACAGGGGGTTCCTACGAGCAGTACTTC
-	TRBV29-1	TRBJ2-1	-	CSVDSGERGNEQFF	TGCAGCGTTGACTCAGGGGAGCGTGGGAATGAGCAGTTCTTC
TRBD2	TRBV10-3	TRBJ2-1	-	CAISGGGYNEQFF	TGTGCCATCAGTGGGGGGGGTTACAATGAGCAGTTCTTC
-	TRBV7-2	TRBJ1-5	-	CASSLGGGARANQPQHF	TGTGCCAGCAGCTTAGGGGGTGGGGCCCGGGCGAATCAGCCCCAGCATTTT
TRBD1	TRBV7-3	TRBJ1-1	-	CASSSGTGALPRAFF	TGTGCCAGCAGCTCTGGGACAGGGGCCCTCCCTCGAGCTTTCTTT
-	TRBV27	TRBJ2-6	-	CASSHGGSGANVLTF	TGTGCCAGCAGCCATGGAGGCTCTGGGGCCAACGTCCTGACTTTC
-	TRBV28	TRBJ1-2	-	CASSLLEAGYTF	TGTGCCAGCAGTTTGTTGGAAGCCGGCTACACCTTC
TRBD2	TRBV6-5	TRBJ2-7	-	CASPGRRTSSYEQYF	TGTGCCAGCCCCGGCCGAAGGACTAGCTCCTACGAGCAGTACTTC
-	TRBV7-2	TRBJ2-1	-	CASSYQTGTQAFF	TGTGCCAGCAGCTACCAAACCGGGACTCAGGCGTTCTTC
TRBD1	TRBV30	TRBJ2-7	-	CAWSAGTGDYEQYF	TGTGCCTGGAGTGCCGGGACAGGGGACTACGAGCAGTACTTC
-	TRBV6-5	TRBJ2-7	-	CASSYSSGVTYEQYF	TGTGCCAGCAGTTACTCATCAGGGGTTACCTACGAGCAGTACTTC
-	TRBV7-2	TRBJ2-3	-	CASSLVAGTTDTQYF	TGTGCCAGCAGCTTAGTGGCAGGGACCACAGATACGCAGTATTTT
TRBD2	TRBV7-2	TRBJ2-5	once	CASRASGRGRETQYF	TGTGCCAGCAGGGCTAGCGGGAGAGGGCGAGAGACCCAGTACTTC
-	TRBV7-9	TRBJ1-1	-	CASSLDENTEAFF	TGTGCCAGCAGCTTAGACGAGAACACTGAAGCTTTCTTT
TRBD1	TRBV5-1	TRBJ1-4	-	CASSKGTGGFEKLFF	TGCGCCAGCAGCAAGGGTACAGGGGGCTTCGAAAAACTGTTTTTT
-	TRBV7-8	TRBJ1-5	few	CASSLGVGNQPQHF	TGTGCCAGCAGCTTAGGGGTTGGGAATCAGCCCCAGCATTTT